This T cell receptor (beta chain) was identified in a study of blood T cell repertoires in COVID-19 (dated by TCRdb to the early 2020s). Background on the whole study: Samples from collaborators originated in the United States, Italy and Spain and spanned both the acute and convalescent phases of COVID-19. The material from the prospective study consisted of cDNA or gDNA derived from T cells, B-cell-depleted T cells, or PBMCs. The dataset comprised deeply sampled blood TCRbeta repertoires from subjects exposed to, actively infected with, or recovered from COVID-19. The repertoires were made available in a free public database intended to serve as a resource for research on the immune response to SARS-CoV-2. The samples were drawn from two sources: the first 160 participants of the ongoing ImmuneRACE study, and 1,000 to 1,500 subjects contributed by 6 global collaborators. Sample metadata almost always included a de-identified subject ID, COVID-19 status, age in years and sex. HLA class I and class II types, where available, came from metadata supplied by the sample provider rather than from assay-based typing. Overall study results and their limits: The amount of clinical and demographic metadata varied by source and participant and was provided uncurated.

As concerns this clone: Its antigen is not yet known. Base quality data are lacking; no much larger clone is found one base away.

TCRbeta CDR3 regions were amplified from genomic DNA using the immunoSEQ Assay, a bias-controlled multiplex PCR. The original pipeline was this. Nucleated cell counts per sample were estimated from amplification of reference gene primers within the assay. To quantify the absolute abundance of each unique TCRbeta CDR3 rearrangement, sequence reads were collapsed and filtered. For each sample, productive Simpson clonality was calculated by taking the square root of Simpson's diversity index across productive rearrangements. TCRdb took over this immuneACCESS table, retaining in-frame rearrangements with V and J assigned. Such tables are incomplete; in checked studies, under half of the missing clones stem from an unresolved V gene, and the remainder is unexplained. V, J and clone size are those of that table, while D and trimming were read from the DNA. The table for this sample lists approximately 94,000 clones; 84% of them were counted only once. Approximately 24% of the sample is in the top ten clones.

The CDR3 numbers 11 residues from cysteine through phenylalanine. CDR3 DNA only is kept here, 33 bases in frame from base 1. Unmatched junction bases come to 4, with V trimmed by 4 bases and J by 8 bases. From a lookup of the germline V gene, CDR1 and CDR2 are SQVTM and ANQGSEA. Each collaborating institution followed its own protocols to collect whole blood in K2EDTA tubes. For TCRbeta analysis, collaborator samples were shipped as frozen whole blood, as isolated PBMCs, or as DNA extracted from either sample type. This receptor was obtained from a human donor in a cohort sampled during active COVID-19. What was sequenced was peripheral blood. The sequence links TRBV29-1 to TRBJ1-1; TRBD1 lines up with 7 middle nucleotides. The DNA sequence is as follows: TGCAGCGTTGGACAGGGAATCGAAGCTTTCTTT. Protein translation: CSVGQGIEAFF.